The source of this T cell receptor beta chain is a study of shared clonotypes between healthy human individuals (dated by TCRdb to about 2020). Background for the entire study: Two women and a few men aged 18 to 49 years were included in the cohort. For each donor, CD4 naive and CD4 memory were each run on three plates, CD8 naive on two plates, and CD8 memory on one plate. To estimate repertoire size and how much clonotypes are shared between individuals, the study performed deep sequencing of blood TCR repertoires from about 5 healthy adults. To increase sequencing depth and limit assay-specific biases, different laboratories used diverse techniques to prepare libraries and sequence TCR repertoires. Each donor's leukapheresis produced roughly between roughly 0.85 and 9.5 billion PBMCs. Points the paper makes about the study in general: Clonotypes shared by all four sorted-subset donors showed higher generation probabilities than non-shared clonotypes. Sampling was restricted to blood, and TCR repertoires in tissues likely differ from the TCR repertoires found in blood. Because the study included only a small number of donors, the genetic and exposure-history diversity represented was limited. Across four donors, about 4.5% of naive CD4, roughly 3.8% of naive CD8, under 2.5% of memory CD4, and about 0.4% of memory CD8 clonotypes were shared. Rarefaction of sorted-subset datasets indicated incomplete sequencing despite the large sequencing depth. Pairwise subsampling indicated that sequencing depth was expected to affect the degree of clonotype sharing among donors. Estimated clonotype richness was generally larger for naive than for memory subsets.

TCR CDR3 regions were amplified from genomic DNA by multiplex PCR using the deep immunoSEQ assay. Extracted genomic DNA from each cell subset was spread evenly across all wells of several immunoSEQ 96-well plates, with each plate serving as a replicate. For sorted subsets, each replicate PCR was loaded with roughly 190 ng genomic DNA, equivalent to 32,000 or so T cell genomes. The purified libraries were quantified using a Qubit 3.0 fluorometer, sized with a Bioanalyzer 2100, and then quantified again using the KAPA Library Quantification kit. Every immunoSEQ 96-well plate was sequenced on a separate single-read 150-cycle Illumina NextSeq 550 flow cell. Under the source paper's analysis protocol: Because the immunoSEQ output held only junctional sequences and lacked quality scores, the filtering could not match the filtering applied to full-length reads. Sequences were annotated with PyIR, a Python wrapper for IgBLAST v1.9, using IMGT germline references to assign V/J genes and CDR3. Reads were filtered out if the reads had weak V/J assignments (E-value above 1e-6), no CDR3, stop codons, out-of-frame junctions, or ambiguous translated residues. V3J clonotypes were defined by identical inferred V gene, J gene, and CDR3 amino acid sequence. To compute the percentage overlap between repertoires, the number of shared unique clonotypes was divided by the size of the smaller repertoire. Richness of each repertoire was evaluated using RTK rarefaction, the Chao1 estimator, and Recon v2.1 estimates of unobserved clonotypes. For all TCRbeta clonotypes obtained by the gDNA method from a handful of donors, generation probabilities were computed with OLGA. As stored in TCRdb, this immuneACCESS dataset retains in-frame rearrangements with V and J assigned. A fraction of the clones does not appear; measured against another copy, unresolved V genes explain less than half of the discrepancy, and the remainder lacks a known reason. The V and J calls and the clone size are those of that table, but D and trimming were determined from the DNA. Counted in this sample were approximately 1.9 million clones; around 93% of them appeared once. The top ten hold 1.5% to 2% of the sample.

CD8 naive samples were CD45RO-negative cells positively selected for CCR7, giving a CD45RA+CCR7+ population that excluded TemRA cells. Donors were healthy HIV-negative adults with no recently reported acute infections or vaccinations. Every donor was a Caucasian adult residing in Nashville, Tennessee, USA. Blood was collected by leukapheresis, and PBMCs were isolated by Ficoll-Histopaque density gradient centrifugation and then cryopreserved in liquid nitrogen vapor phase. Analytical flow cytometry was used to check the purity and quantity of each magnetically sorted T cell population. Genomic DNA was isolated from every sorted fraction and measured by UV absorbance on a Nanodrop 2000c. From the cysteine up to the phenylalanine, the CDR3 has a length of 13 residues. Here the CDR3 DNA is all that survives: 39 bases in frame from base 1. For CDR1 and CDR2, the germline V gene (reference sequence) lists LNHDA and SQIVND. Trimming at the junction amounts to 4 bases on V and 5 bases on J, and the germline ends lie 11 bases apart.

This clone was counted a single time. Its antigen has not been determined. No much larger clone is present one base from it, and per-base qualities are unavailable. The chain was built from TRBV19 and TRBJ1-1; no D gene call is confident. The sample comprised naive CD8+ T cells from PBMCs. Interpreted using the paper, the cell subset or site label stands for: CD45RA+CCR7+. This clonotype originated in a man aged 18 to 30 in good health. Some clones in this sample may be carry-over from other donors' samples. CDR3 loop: CASSTGRVTEAFF. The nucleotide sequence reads TGTGCCAGTAGTACCGGGAGAGTAACTGAAGCTTTCTTT.